The 8 T cell receptor beta chains in this list originate from one sample, sequenced in a study of blood T cell repertoires in COVID-19. The assay was immunoSEQ multiplex PCR, and TCRdb's table has in-frame clones only and misses some. The sample carries around 150,000 clones, 70% to 80% recorded once. The material sequenced was peripheral blood. The source is a woman aged 45-60 years with active or convalescent COVID-19.

This sequence joins TRBV2 and TRBJ2-5, with TRBD1 as a possible D gene (5 bases). Germline CDR1 and CDR2: SNHLY and FYNNEI. The CDR3 spans 13 residues. Trimming took off 5 bases at V and 2 bases at J, with 9 bases between the two ends. The chain's CDR3 is CASSSYRQETQYF. The CDR3 DNA sequence: TGTGCCAGCAGTTCCTACAGGCAAGAGACCCAGTACTTC.

This rearrangement joins TRBV4-2 to TRBJ2-5, with 12 positions matching TRBD2. The germline gives CDR1 LGHNA, CDR2 YNFKEQ. Germline trimming cut 1 base from V and 10 bases from J; bases unmatched to any gene: 13. The CDR3 is 17 amino acids. The CDR3 here is CASSQGTSGDPRGGQYF. The CDR3 DNA reads as TGTGCCAGCAGCCAAGGGACTAGCGGGGACCCCCGGGGGGGCCAGTACTTC.

This chain links TRBV18 with TRBJ2-6; maybe TRBD1 (6 bases). CDR3 length: 18 amino acids. Germline CDR1 is KGHSH and CDR2 is LQKENI. Trimming took 1 base from V and 0 from J, leaving 13 bases between them. The DNA for the CDR3 is TGTGCCAGCTCACCACTGGGACACCAATACTCTGGGGCCAACGTCCTGACTTTC. Residues: CASSPLGHQYSGANVLTF.

The CDR3 reads CASGLAAGYNEQFF. CDR3 sequence (DNA): TGTGCTAGTGGTTTGGCCGCGGGTTACAATGAGCAGTTCTTC. V is TRBV12-5 and J is TRBJ2-1, with a tentative D call TRBD2 (5 bases). V lost 1 base to trimming and J lost 4 bases, with 8 bases between them. Per the germline V gene, CDR1 is LGHNT and CDR2 is FRNRAP. CDR3 size: 14 residues.

The rearrangement uses TRBV3-1 (or the pseudogene TRBV3-2) and TRBJ1-2; 7 bases align to TRBD1. Trimming at V came to 4 bases and at J to 4 bases, leaving 9 bases not matched to a gene. Germline-derived CDR1 and CDR2 are LGHDT and YNNKEL (reference sequence). This CDR3 has 15 residues. CDR3 nucleotide sequence: TGTGCCAGCAGCCCCTGGGAACAGGGGAGCTATGGCTACACCTTC. Translating it yields CASSPWEQGSYGYTF.

The chain carries TRBV12-5 and TRBJ1-5; 9 positions agree with TRBD1. The V and J ends lost 6 bases and 0 bases, in that order; junction bases with no gene match: 12. The length of the CDR3 is 18 residues. Germline CDR1 is LGHNT and CDR2 is FRNRAP. The CDR3 reads CASGPTGTGRNSNQPQHF. In DNA, the CDR3 is TGTGCTAGTGGGCCCACCGGGACAGGGAGAAATAGCAATCAGCCCCAGCATTTT.

The chain uses TRBV9 and TRBJ2-1; D remains unclear. Deletions cut 0 bases from V and 5 bases from J, with 6 bases between. The CDR3 spans 13 residues. In germline, CDR1 is SGDLS, CDR2 YYNGEE. CDR3 bases: TGTGCCAGCAGCGTAGGTAGTAACAATGAGCAGTTCTTC. The encoded protein is CASSVGSNNEQFF. The full variable domain, completed using reference TRBV9 and TRBJ2-1, is DSGVTQTPKHLITATGQRVTLRCSPRSGDLSVYWYQQSLDQGLQFLIQYYNGEERAKGNILERFSAQQFPDLHSELNLSSLELGDSALYFCASSVGSNNEQFFGPGTRLTVL.

This clone has only a few counts. The J gene is TRBJ1-1, the V gene TRBV7-2; D remains unclear. The CDR3 has 11 amino acids. CDR1 is SGHTA and CDR2 is FQGNSA in the germline V gene. Trimming stripped 0 bases from V and 9 bases from J, with 5 bases between. CDR3 region: CASSLAHKAFF. In DNA form, the CDR3 reads TGTGCCAGCAGCTTAGCGCACAAAGCTTTCTTT.